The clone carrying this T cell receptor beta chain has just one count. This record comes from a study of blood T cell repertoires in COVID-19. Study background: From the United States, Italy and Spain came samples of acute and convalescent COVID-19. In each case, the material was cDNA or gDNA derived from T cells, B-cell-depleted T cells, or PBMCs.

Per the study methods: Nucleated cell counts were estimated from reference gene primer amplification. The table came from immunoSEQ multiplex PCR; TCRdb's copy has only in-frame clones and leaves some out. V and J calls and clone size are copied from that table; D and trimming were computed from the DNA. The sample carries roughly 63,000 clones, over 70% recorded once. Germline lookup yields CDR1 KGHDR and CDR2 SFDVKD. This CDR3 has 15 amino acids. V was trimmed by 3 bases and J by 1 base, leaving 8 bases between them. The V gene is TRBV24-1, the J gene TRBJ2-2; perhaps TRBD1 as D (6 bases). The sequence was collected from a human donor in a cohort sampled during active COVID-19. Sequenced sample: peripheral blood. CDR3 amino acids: CATSDTGKNTGELFF. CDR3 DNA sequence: TGTGCCACCAGTGATACAGGGAAGAACACCGGGGAGCTGTTTTTT.